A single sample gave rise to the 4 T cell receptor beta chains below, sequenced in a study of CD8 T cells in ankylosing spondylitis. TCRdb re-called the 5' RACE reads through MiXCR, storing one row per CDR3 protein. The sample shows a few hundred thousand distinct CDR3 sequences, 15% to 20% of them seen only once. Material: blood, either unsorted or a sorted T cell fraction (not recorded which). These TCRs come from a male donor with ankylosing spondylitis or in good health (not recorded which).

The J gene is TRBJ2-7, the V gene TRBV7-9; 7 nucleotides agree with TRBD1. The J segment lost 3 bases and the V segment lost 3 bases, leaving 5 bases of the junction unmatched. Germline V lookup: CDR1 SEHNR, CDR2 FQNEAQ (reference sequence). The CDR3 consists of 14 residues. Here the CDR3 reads CASSFGQDLYEQYF. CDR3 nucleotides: TGTGCCAGCAGCTTCGGACAGGACCTCTACGAGCAGTACTTC.

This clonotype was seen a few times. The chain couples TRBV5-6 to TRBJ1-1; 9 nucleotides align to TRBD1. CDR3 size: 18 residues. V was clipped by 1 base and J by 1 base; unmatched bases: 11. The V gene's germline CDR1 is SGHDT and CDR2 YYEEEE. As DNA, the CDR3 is TGTGCCAGCAGCTTGAACAGGGACAGGGACAACGCGAACACTGAAGCTTTCTTT. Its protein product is CASSLNRDRDNANTEAFF. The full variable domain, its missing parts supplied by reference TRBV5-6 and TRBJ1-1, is DAGVTQSPTHLIKTRGQQVTLRCSPKSGHDTVSWYQQALGQGPQFIFQYYEEEERQRGNFPDRFSGHQFPNYSSELNVNALLLGDSALYLCASSLNRDRDNANTEAFFGQGTRLTVV.

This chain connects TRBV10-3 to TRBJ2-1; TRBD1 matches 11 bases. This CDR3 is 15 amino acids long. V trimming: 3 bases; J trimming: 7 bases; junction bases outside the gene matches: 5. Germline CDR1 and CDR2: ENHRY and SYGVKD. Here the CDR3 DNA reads TGTGCCATCAGTGAATGGGACAGGGGGACAAATGAGCAGTTCTTC. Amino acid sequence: CAISEWDRGTNEQFF.

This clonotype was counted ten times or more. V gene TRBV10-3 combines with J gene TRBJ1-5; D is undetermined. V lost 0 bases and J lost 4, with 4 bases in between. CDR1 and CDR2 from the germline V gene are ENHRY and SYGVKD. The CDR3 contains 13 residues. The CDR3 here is CAISESVNQPQHF. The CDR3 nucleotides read TGTGCCATCAGTGAGTCGGTAAATCAGCCCCAGCATTTT.